A selection of T cell receptor beta chains follows, all from one sample in a study of cytomegalovirus exposure and HLA in healthy donors. Assay: immunoSEQ multiplex PCR; the TCRdb copy retains only in-frame clones and omits some. This table lists tens of thousands of clones. Input material: PBMCs. These TCRs come from a woman aged 25-40 years in good health and CMV-seropositive. The conserved cysteine and the conserved F or W are not part of the CDR3 here. The order of the fields is V gene, CDR3 protein.

v_call: TRBV30
cdr3_aa: AWTTSGTQDREQY

v_call: TRBV5-1
cdr3_aa: ASSFGSGSSYNEQF

v_call: TRBV5-6
cdr3_aa: ASSLALAGNEQY

v_call: TRBV5-1
cdr3_aa: ASSLKEGRDTEAF

v_call: TRBV4-1
cdr3_aa: ASSQVPALAGGPREQF

v_call: TRBV7-8
cdr3_aa: ASSSRERADNEQY

v_call: TRBV18
cdr3_aa: ASSPFRANYNEQF

v_call: TRBV19
cdr3_aa: ASSPTGYGYT

v_call: TRBV4-2
cdr3_aa: ASSQDWTNTGELF

v_call: TRBV28
cdr3_aa: ASSFPSVNEKLF

v_call: TRBV9
cdr3_aa: ASSPTSATGEQY

v_call: TRBV18
cdr3_aa: ASSPSTGQPSPLH

v_call: TRBV7-2
cdr3_aa: ASSLTRSGGRDQETQY

v_call: TRBV29-1
cdr3_aa: SVGLSGRADTQY

v_call: TRBV4-2
cdr3_aa: ASSQDGLAGALQF

v_call: TRBV4-1
cdr3_aa: ASSQVPDSMNTEAF

v_call: TRBV7-2
cdr3_aa: ASSLAGKGYNEQF